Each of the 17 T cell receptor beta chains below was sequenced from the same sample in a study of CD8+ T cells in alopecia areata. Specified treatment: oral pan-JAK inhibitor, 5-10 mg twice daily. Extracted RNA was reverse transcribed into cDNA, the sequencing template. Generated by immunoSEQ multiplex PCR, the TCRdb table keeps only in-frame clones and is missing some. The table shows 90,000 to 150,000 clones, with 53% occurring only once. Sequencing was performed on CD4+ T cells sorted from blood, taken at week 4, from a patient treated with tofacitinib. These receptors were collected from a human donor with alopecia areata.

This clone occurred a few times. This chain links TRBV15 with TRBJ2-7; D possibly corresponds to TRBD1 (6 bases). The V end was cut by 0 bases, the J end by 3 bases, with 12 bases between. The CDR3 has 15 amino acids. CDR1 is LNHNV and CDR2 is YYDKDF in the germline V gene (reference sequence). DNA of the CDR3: TGTGCCACCAGCAGAGATCAAGCAGGGGTCTACGAGCAGTACTTC. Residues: CATSRDQAGVYEQYF.

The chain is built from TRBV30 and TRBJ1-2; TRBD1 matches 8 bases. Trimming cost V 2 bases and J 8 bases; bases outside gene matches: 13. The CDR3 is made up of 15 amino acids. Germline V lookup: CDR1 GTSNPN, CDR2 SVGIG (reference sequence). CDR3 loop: CAWSPKDRDRGGYTF. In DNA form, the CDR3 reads TGTGCCTGGAGTCCGAAGGACAGGGATCGAGGAGGCTACACCTTC. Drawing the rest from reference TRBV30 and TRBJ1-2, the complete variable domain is SQTIHQWPATLVQPVGSPLSLECTVEGTSNPNLYWYRQAAGRGLQLLFYSVGIGQISSEVPQNLSASRPQDRQFILSSKKLLLSDSGFYLCAWSPKDRDRGGYTFGSGTRLTVV.

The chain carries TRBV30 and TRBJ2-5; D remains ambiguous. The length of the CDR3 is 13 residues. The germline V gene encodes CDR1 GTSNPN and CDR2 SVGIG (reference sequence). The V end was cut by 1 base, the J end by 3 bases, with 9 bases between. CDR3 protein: CAWSGAWKETQYF. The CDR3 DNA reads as TGTGCCTGGAGTGGCGCTTGGAAAGAGACCCAGTACTTC.

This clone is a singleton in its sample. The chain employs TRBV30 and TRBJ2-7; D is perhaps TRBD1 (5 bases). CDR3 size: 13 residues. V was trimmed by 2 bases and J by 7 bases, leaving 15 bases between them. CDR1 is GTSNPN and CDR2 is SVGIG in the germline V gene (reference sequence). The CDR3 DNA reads TGTGCCTGGAGTCCAGACAGCGTGGGAGAGCAGTACTTC. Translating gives CAWSPDSVGEQYF. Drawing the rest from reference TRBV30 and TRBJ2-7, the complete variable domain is SQTIHQWPATLVQPVGSPLSLECTVEGTSNPNLYWYRQAAGRGLQLLFYSVGIGQISSEVPQNLSASRPQDRQFILSSKKLLLSDSGFYLCAWSPDSVGEQYFGPGTRLTVT.

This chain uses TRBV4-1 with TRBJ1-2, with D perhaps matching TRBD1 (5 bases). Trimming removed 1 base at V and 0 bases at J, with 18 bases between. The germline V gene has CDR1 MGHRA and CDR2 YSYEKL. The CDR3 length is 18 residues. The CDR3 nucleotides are TGCGCCAGCAGCCAAGGGGGACTCCTAAAGGGTCCTAACTATGGCTACACCTTC. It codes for CASSQGGLLKGPNYGYTF.

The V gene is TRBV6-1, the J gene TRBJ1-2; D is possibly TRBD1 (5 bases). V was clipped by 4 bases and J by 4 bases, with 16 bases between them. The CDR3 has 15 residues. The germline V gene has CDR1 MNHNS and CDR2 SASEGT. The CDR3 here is CASSAVDSGIYGYTF. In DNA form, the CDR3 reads TGTGCCAGCAGTGCTGTCGACAGTGGGATCTATGGCTACACCTTC.

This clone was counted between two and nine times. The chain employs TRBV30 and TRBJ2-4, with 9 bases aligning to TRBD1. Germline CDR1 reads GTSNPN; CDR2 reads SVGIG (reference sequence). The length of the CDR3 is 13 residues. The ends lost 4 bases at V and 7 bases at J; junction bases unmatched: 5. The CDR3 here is CAWMLTGGNIQYF. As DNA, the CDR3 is TGTGCCTGGATGTTGACAGGGGGTAACATTCAGTACTTC. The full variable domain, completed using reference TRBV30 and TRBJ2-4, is SQTIHQWPATLVQPVGSPLSLECTVEGTSNPNLYWYRQAAGRGLQLLFYSVGIGQISSEVPQNLSASRPQDRQFILSSKKLLLSDSGFYLCAWMLTGGNIQYFGAGTRLSVL.

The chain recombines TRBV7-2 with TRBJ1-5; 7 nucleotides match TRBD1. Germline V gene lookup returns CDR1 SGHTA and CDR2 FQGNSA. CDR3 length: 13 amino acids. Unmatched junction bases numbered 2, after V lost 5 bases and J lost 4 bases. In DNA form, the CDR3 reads TGTGCCAGCAGCATACAGGGGAATCAGCCCCAGCATTTT. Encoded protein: CASSIQGNQPQHF.

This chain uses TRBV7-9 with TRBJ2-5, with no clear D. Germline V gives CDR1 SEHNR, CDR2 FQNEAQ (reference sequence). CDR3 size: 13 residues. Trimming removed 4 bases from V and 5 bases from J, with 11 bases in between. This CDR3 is CASSSPRGETQYF. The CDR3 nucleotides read TGTGCCAGCAGCTCCCCTAGAGGCGAGACCCAGTACTTC.

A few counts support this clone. As DNA, the CDR3 is TGCGCCAGCAGTGATTCGGATAGCAATCAGCCCCAGCATTTT. Translation: CASSDSDSNQPQHF. V is TRBV10-2 and J is TRBJ1-5, with D unclear. This CDR3 spans 14 amino acids. V dropped 3 bases and J dropped 0 bases, with 6 bases sitting between them. Germline-derived CDR1 and CDR2 are WSHSY and SAAADI.

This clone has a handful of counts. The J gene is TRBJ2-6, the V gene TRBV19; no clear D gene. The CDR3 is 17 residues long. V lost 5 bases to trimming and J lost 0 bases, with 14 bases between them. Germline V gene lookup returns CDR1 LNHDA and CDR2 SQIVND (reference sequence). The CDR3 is CASSGPRWPSGANVLTF. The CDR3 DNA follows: TGTGCCAGTAGTGGCCCCCGGTGGCCCTCTGGGGCCAACGTCCTGACTTTC.

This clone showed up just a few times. CDR3 sequence reads: CASSSATTGTANTGELFF. In nucleotides, the CDR3 is TGTGCCAGCAGCTCAGCAACCACCGGGACAGCGAACACCGGGGAGCTGTTTTTT. V usage is TRBV11-2 and J usage is TRBJ2-2, with 7 bases lining up with TRBD1. CDR1 and CDR2 from the germline V gene are SGHAT and FQNNGV. With 4 bases clipped from V and 0 bases from J, the junction kept 11 bases outside the gene matches. CDR3 length: 18 residues.

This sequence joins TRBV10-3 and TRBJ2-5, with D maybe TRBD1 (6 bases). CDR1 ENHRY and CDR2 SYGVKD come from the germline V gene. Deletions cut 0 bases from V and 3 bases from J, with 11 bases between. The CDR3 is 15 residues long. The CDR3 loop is CAISESSRGKETQYF. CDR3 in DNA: TGTGCCATCAGTGAGTCATCGAGGGGGAAAGAGACCCAGTACTTC.

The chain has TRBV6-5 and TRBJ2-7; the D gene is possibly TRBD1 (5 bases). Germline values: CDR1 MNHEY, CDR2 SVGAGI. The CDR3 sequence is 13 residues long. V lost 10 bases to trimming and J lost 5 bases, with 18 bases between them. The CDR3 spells CATRGRDPNEQYF. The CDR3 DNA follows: TGTGCCACTAGGGGAAGAGACCCGAACGAGCAGTACTTC.

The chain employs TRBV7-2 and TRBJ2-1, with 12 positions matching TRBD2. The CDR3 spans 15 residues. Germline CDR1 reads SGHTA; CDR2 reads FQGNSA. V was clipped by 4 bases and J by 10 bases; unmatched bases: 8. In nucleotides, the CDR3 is TGTGCCAGCAGCTCCCCGGGACTAGCGGGCGGAGAGCAGTTCTTC. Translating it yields CASSSPGLAGGEQFF.

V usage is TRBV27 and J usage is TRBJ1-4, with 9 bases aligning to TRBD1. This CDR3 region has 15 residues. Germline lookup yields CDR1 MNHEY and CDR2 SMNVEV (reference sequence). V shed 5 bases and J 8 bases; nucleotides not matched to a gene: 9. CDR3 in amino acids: CASSASGTGREKLFF. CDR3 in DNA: TGTGCCAGCAGTGCCTCCGGGACAGGGCGGGAAAAACTGTTTTTT.

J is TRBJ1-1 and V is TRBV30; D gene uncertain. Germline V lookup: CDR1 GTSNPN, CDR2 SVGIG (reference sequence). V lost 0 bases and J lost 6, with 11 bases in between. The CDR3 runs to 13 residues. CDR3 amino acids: CAWSVGREAEAFF. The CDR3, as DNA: TGTGCCTGGAGTGTCGGAAGGGAGGCTGAAGCTTTCTTT.